Included here is one T cell receptor beta chain sequence, with context. Its antigen is undetermined. The CDR3 sequence is 18 residues long. Looked up from germline, CDR1 is MDHEN and CDR2 is SYDVKM. Unmatched junction bases numbered 8, after V lost 6 bases and J lost 1 base. This specimen comes from a study of cytomegalovirus exposure and HLA in healthy donors. Libraries were prepared by immunoSEQ multiplex PCR; TCRdb keeps only in-frame clonotypes and omits some of them. The profile shows 150,000 to 200,000 clones, 95% to 97% of them singletons. Overall study findings and caveats: Listed as cytomegalovirus-associated were 150 or so TCR beta chains. According to a subsequent analysis, TCR clusters identified in the first cohort showed a tendency to co-occur across the roughly 120 validation repertoires. The CMV antigen specificity of three CMV-associated chains was confirmed through in vitro analysis.

What was sequenced was PBMCs. The rearrangement uses TRBV28 and TRBJ2-2, with 13 bases lining up with TRBD2. The clonotype was recovered from a woman aged 18-35 years in good health and CMV-seronegative. CDR3 in DNA: TGTGCCAGCAGAGGGGGCCGACTAGCGGGGGGGAACACCGGGGAGCTGTTTTTT. This translates into CASRGGRLAGGNTGELFF.